The source of this T cell receptor (beta chain) is a study of Graves' ophthalmopathy and Graves' hyperthyroidism. This CDR3 is built from 13 residues. A remark on this clonotype: One end of the junction is discordant with germline, which a read error may explain.

RNA transcripts were the template, and TCR beta CDR3 regions were amplified from them. First-round RT-PCR with HTBI primers preceded a second-round multiplex PCR. TCRdb reanalysed the multiplex PCR reads using MiXCR and keeps one entry per CDR3 protein. The sample gives over 500,000 distinct CDR3 sequences, about 20% of which show up once; more than 5.5% is in the top ten. Material for sequencing was peripheral blood. The rearrangement links TRBV12-3 or TRBV12-4 to TRBJ2-5; D uncertain. This TCR was sampled from a woman aged 18-29 years with stable Graves' hyperthyroidism. Some clones in this sample may be carry-over from other donors' samples. The CDR3 nucleotides read TGTGCCAGCAGCTTGTCCCACCAAGAGACCAAGTACTTC. As protein: CASSLSHQETKYF.